This T cell receptor (beta chain) appears in the sequencing data of a study of monozygotic twins with inflammatory bowel disease. Study results and limitations: IBD patients carried less diverse TCRbeta repertoires (inverse Simpson) than healthy co-twins.

About this clonotype: The antigen remains unidentified.

Per TCR library, around 3,600 ng of total RNA was used. cDNA for TCRalpha and TCRbeta was amplified by nested PCRs of 16 then approximately 9 cycles. TCRdb re-called the 5' RACE reads; one entry per CDR3 protein, DNA not given. The sample totals 310,000 or so distinct CDR3 sequences. The specimen sequenced was blood. The clonotype comes from a human donor with ulcerative colitis or Crohn's disease, or a healthy co-twin of an affected twin (not recorded which).

CDR3 residues: CASSLFGTNGYTF. The chain has TRBV7-9 and TRBJ1-2; TCRdb calls TRBD1, which cannot be checked without DNA. Germline-derived CDR1 and CDR2 are SEHNR and FQNEAQ (reference sequence). This CDR3 has 13 amino acids.